This entry lists 24 T cell receptor beta chains sequenced from one sample in a study of T cells after yellow fever vaccination. In TCRdb, the 5' RACE reads were re-called with MiXCR into one record per CDR3 protein. The table shows a few hundred thousand distinct CDR3 sequences, with roughly 6.8% occurring only once. Sequencing was performed on PBMCs, taken about 41 days after the first yellow fever vaccination. The receptors derive from a man younger than 30 who received the YFV17D yellow fever vaccine.

This clonotype was seen at least ten times. The rearrangement links TRBV12-3 or TRBV12-4 to TRBJ2-7; the match to TRBD2 covers 11 bases. With 6 bases clipped from V and 4 bases from J, the junction kept 5 bases outside the gene matches. CDR3 size: 14 residues. The CDR3 coding sequence is TGTGCCAGCAGCTTAACTAGCGGGGGTTACGAGCAGTACTTC. This encodes CASSLTSGGYEQYF.

This clonotype was counted a few times. The chain carries TRBV5-1 and TRBJ2-1, with 7 bases aligning to TRBD2. CDR3 size: 19 residues. Germline CDR1 reads SGHRS; CDR2 reads YFSETQ. V lost 3 bases and J lost 0; bases outside the gene matches: 15. In DNA, the CDR3 is TGCGCCAGCAGCTCTGGGAGGGTGGTAGCGGTGAGCTCCTACAATGAGCAGTTCTTC. Amino acid sequence: CASSSGRVVAVSSYNEQFF.

At least ten counts were recorded for this clonotype. The chain has TRBV12-5 and TRBJ2-3; D gene ambiguous. The CDR3 extends over 15 amino acids. Germline V gene data show CDR1 as LGHNT and CDR2 as FRNRAP. Trimming stripped 6 bases from V and 0 bases from J, with 13 bases between. The CDR3 DNA sequence: TGTGCTAGTGGCCCGTGGCCACTTAGCACAGATACGCAGTATTTT. It translates to CASGPWPLSTDTQYF.

The chain is built from TRBV4-3 and TRBJ2-3; D possibly corresponds to TRBD1 (5 bases). The CDR3 length is 15 residues. Germline V gene sequence: CDR1 LGHNA, CDR2 YSLEER. V dropped 5 bases and J dropped 2 bases, with 14 bases sitting between them. CDR3 DNA: TGCGCCAGCAGCGGTAAGGGGATCCTCACAGATACGCAGTATTTT. As protein: CASSGKGILTDTQYF.

This clonotype showed up many times. The J gene is TRBJ2-7, the V gene TRBV27; TRBD2 matches at 11 bases. The CDR3 has 15 amino acids. Germline V gives CDR1 MNHEY, CDR2 SMNVEV (reference sequence). Losses at the gene ends were 6 bases for V and 2 bases for J; bases not matched to a gene: 6. The CDR3 protein is CASRQGLAGTYEQYV. Here the CDR3 DNA reads TGTGCCAGCAGGCAAGGACTAGCGGGCACCTACGAGCAGTACGTC.

The gene calls are TRBV6-1 and TRBJ2-3, with 9 bases identical to TRBD2. The junction had 5 bases not matched to a gene; V was cut back by 3 bases and J by 1 base. This CDR3 is built from 16 residues. Germline CDR1 and CDR2: MNHNS and SASEGT. This chain's CDR3 is CASSELIAGGTDTQYF. The DNA for the CDR3 is TGTGCCAGCAGTGAGCTTATAGCGGGAGGCACAGATACGCAGTATTTT.

The chain has TRBV25-1 and TRBJ1-6; D perhaps matches TRBD1 (5 bases). V was cut by 7 bases and J by 1 base, with 14 bases left in between. The CDR3 consists of 16 residues. Germline V gene sequence: CDR1 MGHDK, CDR2 SYGVNS. The CDR3 DNA sequence: TGTGCCAGCACCGAGGACACCTCATCCTATAATTCACCCCTCCACTTT. Protein product: CASTEDTSSYNSPLHF.

The V and J genes are TRBV5-4 and TRBJ2-3; the D gene could be TRBD1 or TRBD2 (5 bases each). Deletions cut 0 bases from V and 2 bases from J, with 10 bases between. The V gene's germline CDR1 is SGHNT and CDR2 YYREEE (reference sequence). This CDR3 is built from 15 residues. The CDR3: CASSLGGSFTDTQYF. In DNA, the CDR3 is TGTGCCAGCAGCTTGGGGGGGAGCTTCACAGATACGCAGTATTTT.

This clonotype showed up many times. The chain links TRBV29-1 to TRBJ2-1; possible D gene TRBD1, 6 bases. This CDR3 contains 12 residues. V lost 4 bases and J lost 3, with 7 bases in between. Germline V lookup: CDR1 SQVTM, CDR2 ANQGSEA. This chain's CDR3 is CSVGGRYNEQFF. As DNA, the CDR3 is TGCAGCGTTGGGGGGCGCTACAATGAGCAGTTCTTC.

The table lists this clonotype with many counts. The rearrangement uses TRBV9 and TRBJ1-4; TRBD1 matches 7 bases. The CDR3 length is 16 residues. The germline gives CDR1 SGDLS, CDR2 YYNGEE. Losses at the gene ends were 4 bases for V and 6 bases for J; bases not matched to a gene: 12. The CDR3 loop is CASSPRMGTAYEKLFF. In nucleotides, the CDR3 is TGTGCCAGCAGCCCCCGTATGGGGACAGCATATGAAAAACTGTTTTTT.

This clonotype was observed at least ten times. This rearrangement joins TRBV27 to TRBJ1-2; 8 nucleotides agree with TRBD1. CDR3 length: 13 amino acids. Germline assignment: CDR1 MNHEY and CDR2 SMNVEV (reference sequence). V gave up 4 bases and J gave up 8 bases; unmatched junction bases: 6. The CDR3 DNA reads as TGTGCCAGCAGTTCGGACAGGGCGGGGGGCTACACCTTC. Protein product: CASSSDRAGGYTF.

This clonotype was detected many times. The rearrangement joins TRBV7-2 to TRBJ2-1; D uncertain. V lost 3 bases to trimming and J lost 10 bases, with 7 bases between them. The CDR3 loop spans 11 amino acids. From germline, CDR1 is SGHTA and CDR2 FQGNSA. Here the CDR3 reads CASSFAIEQFF. In nucleotides, the CDR3 is TGTGCCAGCAGCTTCGCAATCGAGCAGTTCTTC.

V and J are TRBV15 and TRBJ1-2, with TRBD1 matching 8 bases. CDR1 and CDR2 (germline): LNHNV, YYDKDF (reference sequence). The CDR3 extends over 14 amino acids. With V trimmed by 5 bases and J by 4 bases, 6 bases remained unmatched. This CDR3 reads CATSGDRTPYGYTF. CDR3 bases: TGTGCCACCAGCGGGGACAGGACCCCCTATGGCTACACCTTC.

This clonotype was picked up many times. The chain carries TRBV13 and TRBJ2-4; TRBD1 or TRBD2 may be the D gene (5 bases each). This CDR3 region has 14 residues. The V and J ends lost 5 bases and 6 bases respectively, with 14 bases between them. Germline V lookup: CDR1 PRHDT, CDR2 FYEKMQ (reference sequence). CDR3 sequence reads: CASSPRGTGNIQYF. CDR3 coding DNA: TGTGCCAGCAGCCCGAGGGGCACGGGAAACATTCAGTACTTC.

This clonotype was counted at least ten times. This chain links TRBV15 with TRBJ1-6, with D tentatively TRBD1 (5 bases). CDR1 is LNHNV, CDR2 YYDKDF, per germline (reference sequence). The length of the CDR3 is 15 residues. Trimming took off 5 bases at V and 9 bases at J, with 17 bases between the two ends. Here the CDR3 DNA reads TGTGCCACCAGCCCGGGAGGGGACGGGGGTTCACCCCTCCACTTT. This gives the protein CATSPGGDGGSPLHF.

The chain has TRBV19 and TRBJ2-7; D is possibly TRBD1 (6 bases). This CDR3 is built from 13 residues. In germline, CDR1 is LNHDA, CDR2 SQIVND (reference sequence). With 4 bases removed from V and 5 bases from J, the gap between germline ends came to 12 bases. The DNA for the CDR3 is TGTGCCAGTAGTAAACAGGGACGCGACGAGCAGTACTTC. It is translated as CASSKQGRDEQYF.

The CDR3 loop is CASSQDPGAGYNEQFF. The CDR3, as DNA: TGTGCCAGCAGCCAAGATCCGGGGGCAGGGTACAATGAGCAGTTCTTC. The genes are TRBV4-2 and TRBJ2-1; D is tentatively TRBD1 or TRBD2 (6 bases each). V was clipped by 0 bases and J by 4 bases, with 13 bases between them. The CDR3 runs 16 residues. Germline V gene data show CDR1 as LGHNA and CDR2 as YNFKEQ.

This clonotype was picked up many times. The chain employs TRBV12-3 or TRBV12-4 and TRBJ2-1, with 12 bases lining up with TRBD1. V gave up 10 bases and J gave up 10 bases; unmatched junction bases: 14. The CDR3 contains 15 residues. This chain's CDR3 is CATRQGDRGLEEQFF. The CDR3 bases are TGTGCCACCCGACAAGGGGACAGGGGGCTCGAAGAGCAGTTCTTC.

This clonotype is categorized as medium-sized. This rearrangement joins TRBV19 to TRBJ2-1, with TRBD2 identical over 8 bases. Germline V gene sequence: CDR1 LNHDA, CDR2 SQIVND (reference sequence). Trimming at V came to 2 bases and at J to 6 bases, leaving 6 bases not matched to a gene. The CDR3 spans 15 residues. The CDR3: CASSILTSEVNEQFF. The CDR3, as DNA: TGTGCCAGTAGTATACTGACTAGCGAAGTCAATGAGCAGTTCTTC. The whole variable domain, remainder taken from reference TRBV19 and TRBJ2-1, is DGGITQSPKYLFRKEGQNVTLSCEQNLNHDAMYWYRQDPGQGLRLIYYSQIVNDFQKGDIAEGYSVSREKKESFPLTVTSAQKNPTAFYLCASSILTSEVNEQFFGPGTRLTVL.

The chain employs TRBV5-8 and TRBJ1-1; a weak D match, TRBD1 (5 bases). V was pared by 5 bases and J by 6 bases, with 14 bases between. Looked up from germline, CDR1 is SGHTS and CDR2 is YDEGEE. The CDR3 runs 13 residues. The CDR3 loop is CASRRSARAEAFF. The CDR3 DNA is TGTGCCAGCAGGCGGAGCGCCAGGGCTGAAGCTTTCTTT.

The rearrangement uses TRBV6-2 or TRBV6-3 and TRBJ2-5; D perhaps matches TRBD2 (5 bases). CDR3 size: 15 residues. Trimming left V 2 bases short and J 0 bases short, with 10 bases between. CDR1 MNHEY and CDR2 SVGEGT come from the germline V gene. CDR3 amino acids: CASSYRWGDQETQYF. CDR3 DNA: TGTGCCAGCAGTTACAGGTGGGGAGACCAAGAGACCCAGTACTTC.

The chain carries TRBV5-7 and TRBJ2-5; unclear D gene. TRBV5-7 is an ORF, and what it does is uncertain. The CDR3 is 14 residues long. V was pared by 3 bases and J by 5 bases, with 14 bases between. The CDR3 DNA reads TGTGCCAGCAGCTCCGGACCCTTCTACGAGACCCAGTACTTC. Protein product: CASSSGPFYETQYF.

Many counts were recorded for this clonotype. The gene calls are TRBV5-6 and TRBJ2-5; 8 positions agree with TRBD1. The germline CDR1 and CDR2 sequences are SGHDT and YYEEEE. The CDR3 sequence is 16 residues long. Germline trimming cut 0 bases from V and 4 bases from J; bases unmatched to any gene: 8. The CDR3 region has the DNA TGTGCCAGCAGCTTGGCACAAGGGACAGGAGGAGAGACCCAGTACTTC. This sequence encodes CASSLAQGTGGETQYF.

The chain couples TRBV13 to TRBJ2-1, with D perhaps TRBD1 (6 bases). The CDR3 has 13 residues. V was pared by 5 bases and J by 8 bases, with 13 bases between. CDR1 PRHDT and CDR2 FYEKMQ come from the germline V gene (reference sequence). The CDR3, as DNA: TGTGCCAGCAGCCCCCTCAGGGGCGATGAGCAGTTCTTC. Translation gives CASSPLRGDEQFF.